Shown below are 6 T cell receptor beta chains from a single sample sequenced in a study of cytomegalovirus exposure and HLA in healthy donors. The PCR ran on 60 Vbeta and 13 Jbeta primers. Using immunoSEQ multiplex PCR, the repertoire was profiled, and TCRdb retains in-frame clones only, with some absent. The sample contains about 180,000 clones, 70% to 80% of which appear only once. The sample consisted of PBMCs. These receptors were obtained from a man aged 18 to 29 in good health and CMV-seronegative.

This clone was observed a handful of times. This sequence joins TRBV19 and TRBJ1-3; no clear D gene. There are 15 residues in the CDR3. Per the germline V gene, CDR1 is LNHDA and CDR2 is SQIVND (reference sequence). Trimming left V 6 bases short and J 0 bases short, with 12 bases between. The CDR3 coding sequence is TGTGCCAGTAGACCTGACGGGAGCTCTGGAAACACCATATATTTT. Translating gives CASRPDGSSGNTIYF.

The rearrangement uses TRBV28 and TRBJ2-7; 9 bases line up with TRBD2. The CDR3 spans 14 residues. Germline CDR1 and CDR2: MDHEN and SYDVKM. With V trimmed by 5 bases and J by 1 base, 3 bases remained unmatched. The CDR3 spells CASSGTSRSYEQYF. The DNA for the CDR3 is TGTGCCAGCAGTGGGACTAGCAGATCCTACGAGCAGTACTTC.

V and J are TRBV4-3 and TRBJ2-7, with no clear D. This CDR3 region has 14 residues. In germline, CDR1 is LGHNA, CDR2 YSLEER. V was shortened by 2 bases and J by 1 base, with 9 bases between the two germline ends. CDR3: CASSQLRGSYEQYF. CDR3 nucleotides: TGCGCCAGCAGCCAATTAAGAGGATCCTACGAGCAGTACTTC.

The CDR3 DNA reads as TGTGCCACCGGGGCAGGGGATAACTATGGCTACACCTTC. Its protein product is CATGAGDNYGYTF. The V and J genes are TRBV10-3 and TRBJ1-2, with a tentative D call TRBD1 (6 bases). Germline loops: CDR1 ENHRY, CDR2 SYGVKD. The CDR3 contains 13 residues. V was clipped by 10 bases and J by 1 base, with 13 bases between them.

The rearrangement uses TRBV10-1 and TRBJ2-7, with 9 bases matching TRBD2. The CDR3 is 18 amino acids. Germline values: CDR1 WNHNN, CDR2 SYGVQD (reference sequence). V shed 4 bases, J shed 0 bases, and the junction held 13 bases outside the gene matches. CDR3 protein: CASSGWTSETILSYEQYF. CDR3 nucleotides: TGCGCCAGCAGTGGCTGGACTAGCGAGACCATACTCTCCTACGAGCAGTACTTC.

The rearrangement uses TRBV4-3 and TRBJ2-1; no clear D gene. V dropped 3 bases and J dropped 11 bases, with 11 bases sitting between them. CDR3 length equals 12 residues. CDR1 LGHNA and CDR2 YSLEER come from the germline V gene. DNA for the CDR3: TGCGCCAGCAGCCAGCCTATTGGGCAGCAGTTCTTC. As protein: CASSQPIGQQFF.